This TCR beta chain was identified in a study of blood T cell repertoires in COVID-19. Study-wide background: T cells, B-cell-depleted T cells, or PBMCs provided the cDNA or gDNA that served as material.

The assay was immunoSEQ multiplex PCR, and TCRdb's table has in-frame clones only and misses some. The sample records 99,000 or so clones, around nine tenths being singletons. The CDR3 covers 16 residues. V was shortened by 3 bases and J by 7 bases, with 16 bases between the two germline ends. Germline assignment: CDR1 SGHTA and CDR2 FQGNSA. Sample: peripheral blood. The chain uses TRBV7-2 and TRBJ1-6; D gene ambiguous. The origin of this receptor is a human donor in a cohort sampled during active COVID-19. The CDR3 nucleotides read TGTGCCAGCAGCTTTTTAGCGGCGGGATACAATTCACCCCTCCACTTT. This codes for CASSFLAAGYNSPLHF.